One and the same sample provided the 12 T cell receptor beta chains below, sequenced in a study of T cells in localized non-small cell lung cancer. TCRdb's table, derived via immunoSEQ multiplex PCR, lists solely in-frame clones and lacks some. The data contain tens of thousands of clones, 75% to 95% of them singletons. Specimen: PBMCs, collected before any cancer treatment. The receptors were sampled from a woman aged 40-69 years with stage II lung adenocarcinoma.

The chain carries TRBV28 and TRBJ1-2, with D uncertain. The CDR3 is 14 residues long. V was trimmed by 6 bases and J by 1 base, leaving 12 bases between them. Germline CDR1 is MDHEN and CDR2 is SYDVKM. CDR3 DNA sequence: TGTGCCAGCAGGACGGATTCGATTAACTATGGCTACACCTTC. Protein sequence: CASRTDSINYGYTF.

This clone occurred a few times. The chain recombines TRBV2 with TRBJ2-3; D uncertain. Trimming pared 6 bases from V and 1 base from J, leaving 5 bases between. The CDR3 contains 12 residues. Germline values: CDR1 SNHLY, CDR2 FYNNEI. The CDR3 bases are TGTGCCAGCAGCACAGGCACAGATACGCAGTATTTT. It specifies CASSTGTDTQYF.

The chain combines TRBV9 with TRBJ2-7; TRBD1 aligns across 8 bases. With V trimmed by 5 bases and J by 2 bases, 3 bases remained unmatched. From germline, CDR1 is SGDLS and CDR2 YYNGEE. The CDR3 is 13 residues long. The CDR3 sequence: CASSGQGAYEQYF. The CDR3 region has the DNA TGTGCCAGCAGTGGACAGGGCGCCTACGAGCAGTACTTC.

The chain is built from TRBV7-2 and TRBJ2-3; perhaps TRBD2 as D (6 bases). Germline assignment: CDR1 SGHTA and CDR2 FQGNSA. Trimming removed 4 bases at V and 6 bases at J, with 8 bases between. The CDR3 sequence is 12 residues long. The DNA of the CDR3 is TGTGCCAGCAGCTCGAGCGGGGATACGCAGTATTTT. This gives the protein CASSSSGDTQYF.

This CDR3 reads CASRVRQQVKMNTEAFF. In DNA, the CDR3 is TGCGCCAGCAGGGTCAGACAGCAAGTGAAAATGAACACTGAAGCTTTCTTT. This chain joins TRBV10-2 and TRBJ1-1; a weak D match, TRBD1 (5 bases). Germline V gene lookup returns CDR1 WSHSY and CDR2 SAAADI. Trimming shortened V by 6 bases and J by 0 bases, and 20 bases separated the two germline ends. The CDR3 spans 17 residues.

This chain joins TRBV6-1 and TRBJ1-2; 8 positions match TRBD1. The CDR3 covers 16 residues. The junction had 8 bases not matched to a gene; V was cut back by 2 bases and J by 3 bases. Germline V gene lookup returns CDR1 MNHNS and CDR2 SASEGT. In nucleotides, the CDR3 is TGTGCCAGCAGTGAAAGGAGGACAGGGAAGCACTATGGCTACACCTTC. Protein product: CASSERRTGKHYGYTF.

The rearrangement uses TRBV14 and TRBJ2-1; tentatively, D is TRBD2 (5 bases). The CDR3 is 16 residues long. Germline lookup yields CDR1 SGHDN and CDR2 FVKESK. Trimming removed 4 bases at V and 5 bases at J, with 18 bases between. The CDR3 reads CASSLSKGASNNEQFF. The CDR3 DNA sequence: TGTGCCAGCAGCCTTTCAAAGGGAGCTTCCAACAATGAGCAGTTCTTC.

This chain links TRBV5-6 with TRBJ1-2; D perhaps matches TRBD1 (5 bases). Germline CDR1 reads SGHDT; CDR2 reads YYEEEE. This CDR3 is 13 amino acids long. V shed 3 bases and J shed 7 bases, with 13 bases lying between them. The DNA for the CDR3 is TGTGCCAGCAGCTCTAGGGGACTCCCTGGCTACACCTTC. This sequence encodes CASSSRGLPGYTF.

The J gene is TRBJ2-6, the V gene TRBV7-3; TRBD1 matches at 7 bases. J was trimmed by 2 bases and V by 5 bases; bases with no gene match: 9. There are 17 residues in the CDR3. Germline V CDR1 and CDR2: SGHTA, FQGTGA. CDR3: CASSPQGQVAGANVLTF. CDR3 sequence (DNA): TGTGCCAGCAGCCCCCAAGGACAGGTGGCTGGGGCCAACGTCCTGACTTTC.

In DNA form, the CDR3 reads TGCGCCAGCAGCCCCAACCGGGGAAACTCTGGAAACACCATATATTTT. This sequence encodes CASSPNRGNSGNTIYF. This chain connects TRBV4-1 to TRBJ1-3; D is undetermined. V lost 4 bases, J lost 0 bases, and 13 bases lay in between. CDR1 is MGHRA, CDR2 YSYEKL, per germline. The CDR3 is 16 amino acids.

This clone occurred a few times. The chain combines TRBV9 with TRBJ2-5; 10 nucleotides agree with TRBD2. Germline CDR1 is SGDLS and CDR2 is YYNGEE. V was pared by 5 bases and J by 4 bases, with 2 bases of the junction left unmatched. The CDR3 spans 13 residues. The CDR3 DNA sequence: TGTGCCAGCAGTGAGCGGGGGGGAGAGACCCAGTACTTC. This sequence encodes CASSERGGETQYF.

This clone showed up just once. The CDR3 sequence: CASSQDWLIAGKNTGELFF. Written as DNA, the CDR3 is TGTGCCAGCAGCCAAGATTGGTTGATAGCGGGAAAGAACACCGGGGAGCTGTTTTTT. This chain joins TRBV14 and TRBJ2-2; 8 bases map to TRBD2. The CDR3 has 19 amino acids. Germline CDR1 reads SGHDN; CDR2 reads FVKESK. V trimming: 0 bases; J trimming: 1 base; junction bases outside the gene matches: 10.